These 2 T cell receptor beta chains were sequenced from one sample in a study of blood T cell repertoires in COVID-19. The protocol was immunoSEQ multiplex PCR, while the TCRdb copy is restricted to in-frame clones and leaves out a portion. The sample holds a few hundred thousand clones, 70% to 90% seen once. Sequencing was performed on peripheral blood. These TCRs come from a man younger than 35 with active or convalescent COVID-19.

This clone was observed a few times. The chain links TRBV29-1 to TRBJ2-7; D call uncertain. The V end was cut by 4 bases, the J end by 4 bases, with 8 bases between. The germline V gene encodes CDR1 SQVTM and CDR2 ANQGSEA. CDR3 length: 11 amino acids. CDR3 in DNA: TGCAGCGTTGGCCAGATTTACGAGCAGTACTTC. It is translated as CSVGQIYEQYF.

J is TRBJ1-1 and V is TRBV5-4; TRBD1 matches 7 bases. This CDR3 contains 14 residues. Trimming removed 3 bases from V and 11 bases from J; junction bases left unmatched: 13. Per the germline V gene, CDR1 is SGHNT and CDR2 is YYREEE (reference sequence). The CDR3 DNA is TGTGCCAGCAGCTCGGGGGGGGGACAGCGGCGGGCTTTCTTT. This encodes CASSSGGGQRRAFF.